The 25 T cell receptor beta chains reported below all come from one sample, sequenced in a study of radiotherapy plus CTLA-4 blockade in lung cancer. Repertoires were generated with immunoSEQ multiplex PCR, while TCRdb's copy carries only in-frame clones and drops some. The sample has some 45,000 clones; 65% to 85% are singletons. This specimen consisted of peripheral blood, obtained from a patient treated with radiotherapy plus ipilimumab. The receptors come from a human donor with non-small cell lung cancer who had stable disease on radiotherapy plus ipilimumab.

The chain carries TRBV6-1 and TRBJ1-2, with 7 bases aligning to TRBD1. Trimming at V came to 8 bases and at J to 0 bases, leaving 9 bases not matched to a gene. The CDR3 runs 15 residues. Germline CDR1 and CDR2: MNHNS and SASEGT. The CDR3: CASYKTDRANYGYTF. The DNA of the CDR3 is TGTGCCAGCTACAAAACCGACAGGGCTAACTATGGCTACACCTTC.

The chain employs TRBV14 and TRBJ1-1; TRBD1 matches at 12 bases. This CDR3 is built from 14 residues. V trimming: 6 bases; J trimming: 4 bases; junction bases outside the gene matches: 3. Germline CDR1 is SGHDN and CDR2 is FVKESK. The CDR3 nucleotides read TGTGCCAGCAGGGGACAGGGGGCATTCACTGAAGCTTTCTTT. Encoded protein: CASRGQGAFTEAFF.

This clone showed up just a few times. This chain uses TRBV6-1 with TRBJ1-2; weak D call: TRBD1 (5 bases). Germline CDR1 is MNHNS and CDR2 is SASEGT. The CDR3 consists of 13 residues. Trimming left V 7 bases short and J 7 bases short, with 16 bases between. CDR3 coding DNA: TGTGCCAGCACGTTGGCAGGGAAGAGTGGCTACACCTTC. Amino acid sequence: CASTLAGKSGYTF.

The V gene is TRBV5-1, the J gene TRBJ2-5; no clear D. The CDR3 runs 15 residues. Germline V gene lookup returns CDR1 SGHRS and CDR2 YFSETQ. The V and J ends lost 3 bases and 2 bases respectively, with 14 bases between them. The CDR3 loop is CASSSANQVQETQYF. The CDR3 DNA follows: TGCGCCAGCAGCTCGGCAAACCAAGTACAAGAGACCCAGTACTTC.

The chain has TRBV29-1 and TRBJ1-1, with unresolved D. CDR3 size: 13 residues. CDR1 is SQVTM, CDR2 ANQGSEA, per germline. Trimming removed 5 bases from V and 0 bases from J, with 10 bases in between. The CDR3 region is CSVRREMNTEAFF. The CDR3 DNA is TGCAGCGTTCGAAGAGAGATGAACACTGAAGCTTTCTTT.

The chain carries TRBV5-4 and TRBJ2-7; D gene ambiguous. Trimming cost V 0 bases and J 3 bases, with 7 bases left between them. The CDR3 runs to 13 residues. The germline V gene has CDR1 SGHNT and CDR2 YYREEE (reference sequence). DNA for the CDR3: TGTGCCAGCAGCTTGGACAGCATCTACGAGCAGTACTTC. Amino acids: CASSLDSIYEQYF. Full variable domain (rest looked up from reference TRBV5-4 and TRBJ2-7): ETGVTQSPTHLIKTRGQQVTLRCSSQSGHNTVSWYQQALGQGPQFIFQYYREEENGRGNFPPRFSGLQFPNYSSELNVNALELDDSALYLCASSLDSIYEQYFGPGTRLTVT.

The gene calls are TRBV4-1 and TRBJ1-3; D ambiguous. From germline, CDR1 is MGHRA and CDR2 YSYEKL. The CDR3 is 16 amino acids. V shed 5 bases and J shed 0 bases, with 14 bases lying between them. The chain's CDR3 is CASSSQSILSGNTIYF. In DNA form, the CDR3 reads TGCGCCAGCAGCTCCCAGAGTATACTCTCTGGAAACACCATATATTTT.

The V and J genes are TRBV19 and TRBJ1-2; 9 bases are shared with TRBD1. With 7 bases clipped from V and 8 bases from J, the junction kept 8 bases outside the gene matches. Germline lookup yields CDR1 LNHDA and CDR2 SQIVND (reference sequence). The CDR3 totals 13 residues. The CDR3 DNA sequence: TGTGCCAGTAAGAGGGGACAGGGTGAAGGCTACACCTTC. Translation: CASKRGQGEGYTF.

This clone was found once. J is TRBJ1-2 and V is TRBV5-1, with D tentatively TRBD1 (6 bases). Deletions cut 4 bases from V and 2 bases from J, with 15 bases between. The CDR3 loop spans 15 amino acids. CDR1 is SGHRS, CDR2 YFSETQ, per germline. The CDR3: CASSEGGTSNYGYTF. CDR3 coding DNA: TGCGCCAGCAGCGAAGGGGGTACTTCCAACTATGGCTACACCTTC. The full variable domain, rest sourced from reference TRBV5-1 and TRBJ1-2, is KAGVTQTPRYLIKTRGQQVTLSCSPISGHRSVSWYQQTPGQGLQFLFEYFSETQRNKGNFPGRFSGRQFSNSRSEMNVSTLELGDSALYLCASSEGGTSNYGYTFGSGTRLTVV.

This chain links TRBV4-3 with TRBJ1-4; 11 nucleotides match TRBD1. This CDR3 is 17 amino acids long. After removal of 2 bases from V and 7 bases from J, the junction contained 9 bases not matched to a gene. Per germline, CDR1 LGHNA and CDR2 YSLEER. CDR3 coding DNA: TGCGCCAGCAGCCAATTAGTAGTGGGGACAGGGGGTGAAAAACTGTTTTTT. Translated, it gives CASSQLVVGTGGEKLFF.

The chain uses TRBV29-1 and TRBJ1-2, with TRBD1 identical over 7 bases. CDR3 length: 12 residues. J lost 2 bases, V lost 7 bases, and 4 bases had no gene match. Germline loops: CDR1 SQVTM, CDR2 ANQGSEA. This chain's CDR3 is CSGTGGNYGYTF. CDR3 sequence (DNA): TGCAGCGGGACAGGTGGCAACTATGGCTACACCTTC.

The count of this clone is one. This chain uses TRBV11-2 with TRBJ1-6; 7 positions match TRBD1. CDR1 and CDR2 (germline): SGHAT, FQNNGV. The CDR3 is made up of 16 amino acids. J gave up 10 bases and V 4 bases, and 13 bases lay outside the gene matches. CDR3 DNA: TGTGCCAGCAGCTACAGTACGGGACAGCGAACCTCACCCCTCCACTTT. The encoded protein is CASSYSTGQRTSPLHF.

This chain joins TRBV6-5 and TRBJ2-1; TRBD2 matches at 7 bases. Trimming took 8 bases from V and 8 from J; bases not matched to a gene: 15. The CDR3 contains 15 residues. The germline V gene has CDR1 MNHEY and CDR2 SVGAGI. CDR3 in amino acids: CASSGGLDLGHEQFF. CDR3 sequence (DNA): TGTGCCAGCTCCGGGGGGTTGGACTTGGGCCATGAGCAGTTCTTC.

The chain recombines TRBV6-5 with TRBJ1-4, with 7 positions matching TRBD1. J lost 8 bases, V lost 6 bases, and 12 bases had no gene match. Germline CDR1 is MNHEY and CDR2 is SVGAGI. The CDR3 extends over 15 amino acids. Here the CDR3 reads CASRGDRAKREKLFF. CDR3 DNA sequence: TGTGCCAGCAGGGGCGACAGGGCAAAGAGAGAAAAACTGTTTTTT.

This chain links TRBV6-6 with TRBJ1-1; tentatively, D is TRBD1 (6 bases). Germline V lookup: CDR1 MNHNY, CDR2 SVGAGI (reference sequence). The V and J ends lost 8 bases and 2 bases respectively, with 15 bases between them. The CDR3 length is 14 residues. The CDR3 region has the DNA TGTGCCAGCTTTCTCCGGGGGCGAAACACTGAAGCTTTCTTT. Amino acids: CASFLRGRNTEAFF.

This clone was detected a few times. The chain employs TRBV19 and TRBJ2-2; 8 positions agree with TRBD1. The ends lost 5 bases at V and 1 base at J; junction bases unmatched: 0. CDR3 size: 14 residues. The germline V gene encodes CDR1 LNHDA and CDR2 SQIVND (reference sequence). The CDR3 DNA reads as TGTGCCAGTAGTGGACAGGGGAACACCGGGGAGCTGTTTTTT. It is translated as CASSGQGNTGELFF.

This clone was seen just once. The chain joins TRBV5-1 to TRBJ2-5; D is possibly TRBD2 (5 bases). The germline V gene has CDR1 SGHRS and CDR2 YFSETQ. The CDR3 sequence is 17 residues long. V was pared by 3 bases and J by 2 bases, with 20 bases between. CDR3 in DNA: TGCGCCAGCAGCTCTTCCGGGATCTCAACCCGTCAAGAGACCCAGTACTTC. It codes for CASSSSGISTRQETQYF.

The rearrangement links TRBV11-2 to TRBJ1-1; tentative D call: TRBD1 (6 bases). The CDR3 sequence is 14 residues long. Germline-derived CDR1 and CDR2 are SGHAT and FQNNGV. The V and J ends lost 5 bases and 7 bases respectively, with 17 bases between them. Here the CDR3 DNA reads TGTGCCAGCAGCGTCTACAGGGAAGGGGATGAAGCTTTCTTT. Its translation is CASSVYREGDEAFF. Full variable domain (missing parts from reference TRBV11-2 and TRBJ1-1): EAGVAQSPRYKIIEKRQSVAFWCNPISGHATLYWYQQILGQGPKLLIQFQNNGVVDDSQLPKDRFSAERLKGVDSTLKIQPAKLEDSAVYLCASSVYREGDEAFFGQGTRLTVV.

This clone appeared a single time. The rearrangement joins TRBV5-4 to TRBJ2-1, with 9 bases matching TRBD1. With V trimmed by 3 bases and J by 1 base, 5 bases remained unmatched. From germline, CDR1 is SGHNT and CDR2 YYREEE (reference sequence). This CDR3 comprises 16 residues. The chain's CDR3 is CASSSPGTGSYNEQFF. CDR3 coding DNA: TGTGCCAGCAGCTCGCCCGGGACAGGGTCCTACAATGAGCAGTTCTTC. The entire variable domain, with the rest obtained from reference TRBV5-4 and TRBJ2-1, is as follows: ETGVTQSPTHLIKTRGQQVTLRCSSQSGHNTVSWYQQALGQGPQFIFQYYREEENGRGNFPPRFSGLQFPNYSSELNVNALELDDSALYLCASSSPGTGSYNEQFFGPGTRLTVL.

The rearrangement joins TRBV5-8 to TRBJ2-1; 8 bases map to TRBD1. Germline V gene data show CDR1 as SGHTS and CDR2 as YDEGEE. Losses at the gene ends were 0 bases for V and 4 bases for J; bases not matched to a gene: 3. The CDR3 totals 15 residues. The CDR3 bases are TGTGCCAGCAGCTTGGCCGGGGACAGGTACAATGAGCAGTTCTTC. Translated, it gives CASSLAGDRYNEQFF.

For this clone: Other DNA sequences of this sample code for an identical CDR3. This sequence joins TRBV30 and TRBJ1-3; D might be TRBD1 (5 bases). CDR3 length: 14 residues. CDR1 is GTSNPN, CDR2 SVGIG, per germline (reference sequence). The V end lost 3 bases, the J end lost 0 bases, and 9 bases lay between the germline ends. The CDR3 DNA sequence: TGTGCCTGGAGAGCAGGGAGCTCTGGAAACACCATATATTTT. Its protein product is CAWRAGSSGNTIYF.

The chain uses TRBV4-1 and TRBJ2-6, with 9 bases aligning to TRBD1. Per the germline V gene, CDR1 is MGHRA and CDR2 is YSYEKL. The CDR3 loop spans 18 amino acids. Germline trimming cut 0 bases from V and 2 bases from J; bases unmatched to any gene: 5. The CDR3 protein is CASSQEPTGGTGANVLTF. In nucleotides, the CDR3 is TGCGCCAGCAGCCAAGAACCGACAGGGGGGACTGGGGCCAACGTCCTGACTTTC.

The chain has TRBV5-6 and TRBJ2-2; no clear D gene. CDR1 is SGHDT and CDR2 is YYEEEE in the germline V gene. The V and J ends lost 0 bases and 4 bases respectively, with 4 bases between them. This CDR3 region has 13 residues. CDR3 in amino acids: CASSLAGTGELFF. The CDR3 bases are TGTGCCAGCAGCTTGGCGGGCACCGGGGAGCTGTTTTTT.

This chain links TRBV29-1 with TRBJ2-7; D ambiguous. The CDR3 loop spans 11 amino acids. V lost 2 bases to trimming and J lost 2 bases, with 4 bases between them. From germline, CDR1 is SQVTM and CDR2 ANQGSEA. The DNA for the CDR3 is TGCAGCGTTGAATTGGCCTACGAGCAGTACTTC. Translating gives CSVELAYEQYF.

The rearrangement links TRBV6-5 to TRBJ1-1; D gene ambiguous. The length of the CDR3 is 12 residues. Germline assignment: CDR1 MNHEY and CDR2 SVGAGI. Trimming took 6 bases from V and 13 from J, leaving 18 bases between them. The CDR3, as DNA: TGTGCCAGCAGAAACGGGGTGAACGAGCTTTTCTTT. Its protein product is CASRNGVNELFF.